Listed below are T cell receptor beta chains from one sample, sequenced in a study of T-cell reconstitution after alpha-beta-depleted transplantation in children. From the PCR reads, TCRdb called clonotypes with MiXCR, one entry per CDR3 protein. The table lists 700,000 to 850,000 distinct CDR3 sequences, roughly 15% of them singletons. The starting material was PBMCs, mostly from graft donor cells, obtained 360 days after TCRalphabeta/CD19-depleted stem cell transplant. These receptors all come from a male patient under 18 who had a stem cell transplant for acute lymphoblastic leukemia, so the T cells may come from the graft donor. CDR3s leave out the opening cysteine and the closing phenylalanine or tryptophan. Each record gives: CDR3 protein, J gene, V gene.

CDR3: ASRRTGTSGYT
J: TRBJ1-2
V: TRBV12-3/TRBV12-4

CDR3: ASTRDIQY
J: TRBJ2-4
V: TRBV7-4

CDR3: ASSLEGRRNTEAF
J: TRBJ1-1
V: TRBV5-1

CDR3: ASSPARPNEQY
J: TRBJ2-7
V: TRBV5-1

CDR3: SARAGGGPLNEQF
J: TRBJ2-1
V: TRBV20-1

CDR3: ASSGPLETQY
J: TRBJ2-5
V: TRBV2

CDR3: ASTHPGRYGYT
J: TRBJ1-2
V: TRBV5-5

CDR3: ATSRGYSNEQF
J: TRBJ2-1
V: TRBV15

CDR3: ASSSGLSHSETQY
J: TRBJ2-5
V: TRBV12-3/TRBV12-4

CDR3: ASSQSVAASTDTQY
J: TRBJ2-3
V: TRBV4-1

CDR3: ASSLGGALEAETQY
J: TRBJ2-5
V: TRBV12-3/TRBV12-4

CDR3: ASSLKAPRPGF
J: TRBJ2-7
V: TRBV12-3/TRBV12-4

CDR3: ASSPRTGLNQPQH
J: TRBJ1-5
V: TRBV6-1

CDR3: AIGSETQY
J: TRBJ2-5
V: TRBV10-3

CDR3: ASSLRPIRGLSTDTQY
J: TRBJ2-3
V: TRBV11-2

CDR3: ASRQSGWTPNTGELF
J: TRBJ2-2
V: TRBV7-6

CDR3: ASSHPGQGAYEQY
J: TRBJ2-7
V: TRBV4-1

CDR3: ATSRFFRDSVNNEQF
J: TRBJ2-1
V: TRBV15

CDR3: ASSQVGDSTDTQY
J: TRBJ2-3
V: TRBV4-1

CDR3: ASSLTGLRNYEQY
J: TRBJ2-7
V: TRBV11-2

CDR3: ASSLLASLSEQY
J: TRBJ2-7
V: TRBV5-1

CDR3: ASSLIGGWNQPQH
J: TRBJ1-5
V: TRBV12-3/TRBV12-4

CDR3: AISDPHKGRGGTDTQY
J: TRBJ2-3
V: TRBV10-3

CDR3: ASSQGRSGANVLT
J: TRBJ2-6
V: TRBV5-1

CDR3: ATSAGGNGNQPQH
J: TRBJ1-5
V: TRBV10-3

CDR3: ATSRADWTYLGEQF
J: TRBJ2-1
V: TRBV15

CDR3: ASSSRRSYEQY
J: TRBJ2-7
V: TRBV12-3/TRBV12-4

CDR3: ASRRGLNTEAF
J: TRBJ1-1
V: TRBV25-1

CDR3: ASTPRGLAYEQY
J: TRBJ2-7
V: TRBV27

CDR3: ASSFRLAGPPDNEQF
J: TRBJ2-1
V: TRBV11-2

CDR3: ASSFLVGSGGAGELF
J: TRBJ2-2
V: TRBV5-1